Detailed here is one TCR beta chain. The gene symbols are mouse symbols. The read halts 1 residue ahead of the CDR3 end, with the missing end drawn from the germline J gene. Noted time point: mouse harvest day 14 after allogeneic transplant. Tail vein injection delivered 10^7 T-cell-depleted bone marrow cells and 10^6 splenic CD5+ T cells. The method was immunoSEQ multiplex PCR; TCRdb's version includes in-frame clones alone and lacks a portion of them. The sample records roughly 8,600 clones, under 40% being singletons. This entry comes from a study of tissue T cells after allogeneic stem cell transplantation. The V gene's germline CDR1 is SNHLY and CDR2 FYNGKV (reference sequence). V lost 3 bases and J lost 5; bases outside the gene matches: 3. This CDR3 has 14 residues.

This chain links TRBV3 with TRBJ2-5; 9 positions agree with TRBD2. Sequenced sample: skin. The TCR originated in a female BALB/c mouse given C57BL/6 T cells with graft-versus-host disease after an allogeneic hematopoietic cell transplant. CDR3 loop: CASSFWGGTDTQYF. The covered CDR3 bases are TGTGCCAGCAGCTTTTGGGGGGGCACAGACACCCAGTAC.